This TCR beta chain appears in the sequencing data of a study of shared clonotypes between healthy human individuals. Study information: Participating donors consisted of a couple of women and a few men aged 18 to 49. Study-level findings and limits: Investigators collected only blood, and repertoires in tissues likely differ.

This clone was detected once. The antigen is not known. Germline-derived CDR1 and CDR2 are LNHDA and SQIVND (reference sequence). The V and J ends lost 5 bases and 4 bases, in that order; junction bases with no gene match: 7. The CDR3 loop spans 14 amino acids. Samples underwent the assay at deep level. Here immunoSEQ multiplex PCR was the method, and the copy in TCRdb shows in-frame clones only, minus some. The sample records around 1,000,000 clones, 60% to 80% being singletons. Every one of the donors was a Caucasian adult that lived in Nashville, Tennessee. V usage is TRBV19 and J usage is TRBJ2-7; 8 positions match TRBD2. The specimen was memory CD4+ T cells from PBMCs. Subset noted: CD45RA-negative fraction. This clonotype originated in a man aged 18 to 30 in good health. Some clones in this sample may be carry-over from other donors' samples. The CDR3 protein is CASSVSGSRYEQYF. The CDR3 coding sequence is TGTGCCAGTAGTGTCAGCGGGAGCCGATACGAGCAGTACTTC.